These 31 T cell receptor beta chains were all obtained from the same sample, sequenced in a study of cytomegalovirus exposure and HLA in healthy donors. The PCR ran on 60 Vbeta and 13 Jbeta primers. Libraries were prepared by immunoSEQ multiplex PCR; TCRdb keeps only in-frame clonotypes and omits some of them. The table includes around 130,000 clones, approximately 80% detected once. The specimen sequenced was PBMCs. The receptor source for this set is a woman under 30 in good health and CMV-seronegative.

This clone has just a few counts. The chain recombines TRBV11-3 with TRBJ1-1, with 7 bases that match TRBD1. The V gene's germline CDR1 is SGHNT and CDR2 YENEEA. This CDR3 is 12 amino acids long. The V gene end was trimmed by 4 bases and the J gene end by 5 bases; junction bases not matched to a gene: 1. CDR3 region: CASSSGGTEAFF. The CDR3 nucleotides read TGTGCCAGCAGCTCAGGGGGGACTGAAGCTTTCTTT.

The count of this clone is one. This chain joins TRBV7-3 and TRBJ1-4; tentatively, D is TRBD1 (5 bases). Looked up from germline, CDR1 is SGHTA and CDR2 is FQGTGA. CDR3 length: 18 amino acids. Deletions cut 1 base from V and 5 bases from J, with 20 bases between. CDR3 in amino acids: CASSLSAGSFKLNEKLFF. In DNA form, the CDR3 reads TGTGCCAGCAGCTTAAGCGCAGGGTCGTTCAAGCTAAATGAAAAACTGTTTTTT.

This clone was found once. The rearrangement uses TRBV5-1 and TRBJ2-2; 8 positions match TRBD1. The CDR3 contains 16 residues. Germline trimming cut 3 bases from V and 4 bases from J; bases unmatched to any gene: 8. Germline CDR1 reads SGHRS; CDR2 reads YFSETQ. The CDR3, as DNA: TGCGCCAGCAGCTGGACGACAGGGGCTTCCACCGGGGAGCTGTTTTTT. The encoded protein is CASSWTTGASTGELFF.

This chain joins TRBV2 and TRBJ1-2; 10 nucleotides match TRBD1. The CDR3 length is 13 residues. The germline gives CDR1 SNHLY, CDR2 FYNNEI. Trimming cost V 6 bases and J 6 bases; bases outside gene matches: 4. The CDR3 nucleotides are TGTGCCAGCAGAACCGGGACAGGGGATGGCTACACCTTC. Amino acids: CASRTGTGDGYTF.

The gene calls are TRBV5-6 and TRBJ1-4, with D hard to call. Germline CDR1 SGHDT, CDR2 YYEEEE. The V end was cut by 0 bases, the J end by 3 bases, with 6 bases between. The CDR3 has 14 amino acids. For the CDR3, the DNA is TGTGCCAGCAGCTTGGCCGGGGCTAATGAAAAACTGTTTTTT. Protein sequence: CASSLAGANEKLFF. Looking up the rest from reference TRBV5-6 and TRBJ1-4 gives the full variable domain: DAGVTQSPTHLIKTRGQQVTLRCSPKSGHDTVSWYQQALGQGPQFIFQYYEEEERQRGNFPDRFSGHQFPNYSSELNVNALLLGDSALYLCASSLAGANEKLFFGSGTQLSVL.

This rearrangement joins TRBV7-6 to TRBJ2-7; 7 nucleotides agree with TRBD2. The J segment lost 5 bases and the V segment lost 2 bases, leaving 12 bases of the junction unmatched. This CDR3 comprises 16 residues. Germline loops: CDR1 SGHVS, CDR2 FNYEAQ. CDR3 in DNA: TGTGCCAGCAGCTTAAGGAGGGTCGGCGGGAGTGACGAGCAGTACTTC. Amino acids: CASSLRRVGGSDEQYF.

The V and J genes are TRBV19 and TRBJ1-2; D gene uncertain. Germline CDR1 is LNHDA and CDR2 is SQIVND (reference sequence). V shed 7 bases and J shed 5 bases, with 11 bases lying between them. The CDR3 loop spans 12 amino acids. CDR3 loop: CASKPAGYGYTF. In DNA form, the CDR3 reads TGTGCCAGTAAACCGGCAGGTTATGGCTACACCTTC.

The rearrangement joins TRBV6-5 to TRBJ1-3; unclear D gene. The ends were cut back, 4 bases at V and 0 bases at J, with 7 bases in the middle. The CDR3 is 14 residues long. Looked up from germline, CDR1 is MNHEY and CDR2 is SVGAGI. The CDR3 coding sequence is TGTGCCAGCAGTTTCTCCAGCTCTGGAAACACCATATATTTT. It translates to CASSFSSSGNTIYF.

The V call is TRBV6-1, the J call TRBJ2-7; 8 bases are a match to TRBD1. The CDR3 spans 17 residues. Per the germline V gene, CDR1 is MNHNS and CDR2 is SASEGT. V lost 4 bases, J lost 2 bases, and 13 bases stayed unmatched. Here the CDR3 DNA reads TGTGCCAGCAGTGTCCGCACCGGGACAGGACTCACCTACGAGCAGTACTTC. Its translation is CASSVRTGTGLTYEQYF.

This rearrangement joins TRBV11-2 to TRBJ1-2, with 10 bases lining up with TRBD1. Germline loops: CDR1 SGHAT, CDR2 FQNNGV. CDR3 length: 14 residues. V trimming: 5 bases; J trimming: 3 bases; junction bases outside the gene matches: 3. DNA of the CDR3: TGTGCCAGCAGCCACGGACAGGGGGACTATGGCTACACCTTC. This codes for CASSHGQGDYGYTF.

This clone came up a few times. The CDR3 nucleotides read TGTGCCAGCAGCTCGGGACTGAACTATGGCTACACCTTC. It is translated as CASSSGLNYGYTF. The chain uses TRBV7-8 and TRBJ1-2, with D possibly matching TRBD1 (5 bases). Germline assignment: CDR1 SGHVS and CDR2 FQNEAQ. V gave up 4 bases and J gave up 2 bases, with 8 bases separating them. This CDR3 is 13 amino acids long. The complete variable domain, with remaining parts taken from reference TRBV7-8 and TRBJ1-2, reads GAGVSQSPRYKVAKRGQDVALRCDPISGHVSLFWYQQALGQGPEFLTYFQNEAQLDKSGLPSDRFFAERPEGSVSTLKIQRTQQEDSAVYLCASSSGLNYGYTFGSGTRLTVV.

The J gene is TRBJ1-2, the V gene TRBV7-2; D gene unclear. Per germline, CDR1 SGHTA and CDR2 FQGNSA. Trimming cost V 4 bases and J 10 bases, with 7 bases left between them. This CDR3 region has 10 residues. The CDR3 is CASSSIVYTF. The CDR3 DNA is TGTGCCAGCAGCTCTATCGTCTACACCTTC.

This clone has more than one count but fewer than ten. CDR3: CASSSVSGGANTQYF. The CDR3, as DNA: TGTGCCAGCAGTTCGGTTAGCGGGGGGGCCAATACGCAGTATTTT. The V and J genes are TRBV6-6 and TRBJ2-3; 11 nucleotides match TRBD2. The CDR3 has 15 residues. Germline trimming cut 4 bases from V and 7 bases from J; bases unmatched to any gene: 7. Germline V gives CDR1 MNHNY, CDR2 SVGAGI (reference sequence).

The chain has TRBV5-1 and TRBJ2-7; D possibly corresponds to TRBD1 (6 bases). The CDR3 is made up of 16 amino acids. The V end was cut by 0 bases, the J end by 5 bases, with 18 bases between. CDR1 and CDR2 from the germline V gene are SGHRS and YFSETQ. The CDR3 here is CASSLALKDRTHEQYF. DNA for the CDR3: TGCGCCAGCAGCTTGGCCCTGAAAGACAGGACCCACGAGCAGTACTTC.

The chain uses TRBV6-1 and TRBJ2-1, with TRBD1 matching over 10 bases. V shed 4 bases, J shed 5 bases, and the junction held 17 bases outside the gene matches. This CDR3 contains 19 residues. CDR1 is MNHNS, CDR2 SASEGT, per germline. This chain's CDR3 is CASSGKGQGRLGWNNEQFF. The CDR3 region has the DNA TGTGCCAGCAGTGGAAAGGGACAGGGGCGTTTGGGGTGGAACAATGAGCAGTTCTTC.

The CDR3 DNA follows: TGTGCCAGCAGGATAACCAGATCGAACACTGAAGCTTTCTTT. This encodes CASRITRSNTEAFF. The chain joins TRBV27 to TRBJ1-1, with D hard to call. The CDR3 loop spans 14 amino acids. Germline-derived CDR1 and CDR2 are MNHEY and SMNVEV (reference sequence). Trimming took off 6 bases at V and 1 base at J, with 12 bases between the two ends.

The rearrangement uses TRBV21-1 and TRBJ1-1. TRBV21-1 is flagged as a pseudogene. The CDR3 totals 13 residues. The CDR3: CASNPETNSEAFF. In DNA, the CDR3 is TGTGCCAGCAACCCGGAGACCAACTCTGAAGCTTTCTTT.

This chain joins TRBV7-2 and TRBJ1-2; D gene unclear. Germline V gene data show CDR1 as SGHTA and CDR2 as FQGNSA. This CDR3 has 17 residues. V was shortened by 0 bases and J by 2 bases, with 16 bases between the two germline ends. CDR3 loop: CASSLAVGGYDNYGYTF. CDR3 DNA sequence: TGTGCCAGCAGCTTAGCAGTGGGAGGGTATGACAACTATGGCTACACCTTC. The full variable domain, with the rest looked up from reference TRBV7-2 and TRBJ1-2, is GAGVSQSPSNKVTEKGKDVELRCDPISGHTALYWYRQSLGQGLEFLIYFQGNSAPDKSGLPSDRFSAERTGGSVSTLTIQRTQQEDSAVYLCASSLAVGGYDNYGYTFGSGTRLTVV.

V usage is TRBV4-3 and J usage is TRBJ1-6; 8 bases line up with TRBD1. V lost 1 base and J lost 6; bases outside the gene matches: 8. CDR1 and CDR2 (germline): LGHNA, YSLEER. The CDR3 runs 17 residues. In DNA, the CDR3 is TGCGCCAGCAGCCAAGGTACAGGGGGTCCAGTTAATTCACCCCTCCACTTT. It is translated as CASSQGTGGPVNSPLHF.

The chain joins TRBV6-5 to TRBJ2-2; D is possibly TRBD1 (5 bases). The CDR3 contains 14 residues. Trimming stripped 6 bases from V and 0 bases from J, with 8 bases between. Germline V gene sequence: CDR1 MNHEY, CDR2 SVGAGI. CDR3 sequence reads: CASRQGTNTGELFF. The CDR3 DNA reads as TGTGCCAGCAGGCAGGGTACGAACACCGGGGAGCTGTTTTTT.

The chain recombines TRBV21-1 with TRBJ1-4. TRBV21-1 is given as a pseudogene. This CDR3 region has 12 residues. CDR3 region: CASSKDREKLFF. The CDR3 DNA is TGTGCCAGCAGCAAAGATCGTGAAAAACTGTTTTTT.

V usage is TRBV9 and J usage is TRBJ1-6; 8 bases map to TRBD1. CDR1 and CDR2 (germline): SGDLS, YYNGEE. The ends lost 2 bases at V and 8 bases at J; junction bases unmatched: 12. The CDR3 length is 17 residues. CDR3 region: CASSVGFRGRGDSPLHF. CDR3 nucleotide sequence: TGTGCCAGCAGCGTGGGTTTCAGGGGGCGCGGGGATTCACCCCTCCACTTT.

This clone was found a few times. The chain joins TRBV5-1 to TRBJ1-6, with D perhaps TRBD1 (5 bases). The CDR3 has 14 amino acids. Germline CDR1 SGHRS, CDR2 YFSETQ. V was shortened by 4 bases and J by 5 bases, with 10 bases between the two germline ends. The CDR3 coding sequence is TGCGCCAGCAGCACCGAACAGGATAATTCACCCCTCCACTTT. Protein: CASSTEQDNSPLHF.

The chain combines TRBV7-9 with TRBJ1-2; the D gene is possibly TRBD1 (5 bases). This CDR3 is 14 amino acids long. Trimming shortened V by 1 base and J by 9 bases, and 15 bases separated the two germline ends. CDR1 and CDR2 from the germline V gene are SEHNR and FQNEAQ (reference sequence). The CDR3 protein is CASSLGGGDVSYTF. CDR3 bases: TGTGCCAGCAGCTTAGGCGGAGGGGACGTGAGCTACACCTTC.

In this sample, this clone turned up a few times. The chain links TRBV6-1 to TRBJ2-7; perhaps TRBD1 as D (6 bases). The CDR3 loop spans 13 amino acids. The V gene lost 11 bases and the J gene lost 6 bases, with 20 bases spanning the gap. CDR1 and CDR2 from the germline V gene are MNHNS and SASEGT. The CDR3 DNA reads as TGTGCCGGGGCCCGGGACACCTTTCGCGAGCAGTACTTC. Translated, it gives CAGARDTFREQYF.

The chain links TRBV10-3 to TRBJ2-1; 8 nucleotides match TRBD2. CDR3 length equals 16 residues. Germline values: CDR1 ENHRY, CDR2 SYGVKD. J lost 4 bases, V lost 2 bases, and 7 bases had no gene match. The CDR3 DNA reads TGTGCCATCAGTGAGCCTACTAGCGGAGCTTACAATGAGCAGTTCTTC. Translated, it gives CAISEPTSGAYNEQFF.

The V gene is TRBV5-1, the J gene TRBJ1-1, with D unclear. Deletions cut 6 bases from V and 2 bases from J, with 14 bases between. Germline CDR1 SGHRS, CDR2 YFSETQ. The CDR3 loop spans 14 amino acids. Written as DNA, the CDR3 is TGCGCCAGCACCGCCTCGACTGACAACACTGAAGCTTTCTTT. Amino acid sequence: CASTASTDNTEAFF. The complete variable domain, with remaining parts taken from reference TRBV5-1 and TRBJ1-1, reads KAGVTQTPRYLIKTRGQQVTLSCSPISGHRSVSWYQQTPGQGLQFLFEYFSETQRNKGNFPGRFSGRQFSNSRSEMNVSTLELGDSALYLCASTASTDNTEAFFGQGTRLTVV.

The chain has TRBV7-9 and TRBJ2-1, with 10 bases fitting TRBD2. The V gene's germline CDR1 is SEHNR and CDR2 FQNEAQ (reference sequence). This CDR3 is 15 amino acids long. V shed 7 bases, J shed 3 bases, and the junction held 6 bases outside the gene matches. This CDR3 is CASTGTSANYNEQFF. The CDR3 DNA follows: TGTGCCAGCACCGGGACTAGCGCTAACTACAATGAGCAGTTCTTC.

This clone was observed a handful of times. In DNA form, the CDR3 reads TGTGCCAGCAGTCAGAACCCGACTCAGAGATACGAGCAGTACTTC. Protein: CASSQNPTQRYEQYF. The chain couples TRBV6-5 to TRBJ2-7; D gene unclear. The germline V gene has CDR1 MNHEY and CDR2 SVGAGI. V gave up 5 bases and J gave up 4 bases, with 18 bases separating them. The CDR3 contains 15 residues.

This chain connects TRBV7-3 to TRBJ2-2; the D gene is possibly TRBD2 (5 bases). Germline V gives CDR1 SGHTA, CDR2 FQGTGA. The CDR3 consists of 15 residues. Trimming cost V 4 bases and J 4 bases, with 13 bases left between them. CDR3 in DNA: TGTGCCAGCAGCTATCGGGGTAGTAGCACCGGGGAGCTGTTTTTT. Amino acids: CASSYRGSSTGELFF.

The chain is built from TRBV18 and TRBJ1-6, with D perhaps matching TRBD1 (6 bases). V dropped 10 bases and J dropped 6 bases, with 25 bases sitting between them. CDR3 size: 17 residues. Germline lookup yields CDR1 KGHSH and CDR2 LQKENI. The CDR3 DNA reads TGTGCCACTGCTCCAACCGCCGACAGGTCACTTAATTCACCCCTCCACTTT. Translated, it gives CATAPTADRSLNSPLHF.